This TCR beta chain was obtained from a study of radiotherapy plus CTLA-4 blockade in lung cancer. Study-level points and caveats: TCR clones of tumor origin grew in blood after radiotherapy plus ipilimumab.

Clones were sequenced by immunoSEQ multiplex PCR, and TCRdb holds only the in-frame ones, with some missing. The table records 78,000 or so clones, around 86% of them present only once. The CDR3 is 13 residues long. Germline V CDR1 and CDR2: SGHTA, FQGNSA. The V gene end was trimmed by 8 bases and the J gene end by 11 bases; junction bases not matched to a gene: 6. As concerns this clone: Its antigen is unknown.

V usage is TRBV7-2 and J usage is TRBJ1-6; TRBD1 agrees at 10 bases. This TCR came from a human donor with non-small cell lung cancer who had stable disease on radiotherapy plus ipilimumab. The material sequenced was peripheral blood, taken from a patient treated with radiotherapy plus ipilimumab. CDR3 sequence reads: CASAGQGYPPLHF. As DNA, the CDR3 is TGTGCCAGCGCGGGACAGGGGTATCCACCCCTCCACTTT.